The 12 T cell receptor beta chains presented below share a single source sample, sequenced in a study of blood T cell repertoires in COVID-19 (dated by TCRdb to 2019 to 2021). Libraries were built with the immunoSEQ multiplex PCR assay. The immuneACCESS repertoire file appears here via TCRdb, limited to in-frame rearrangements. These files lack a portion of the clones; in checked studies, under half of the deficit traces to unresolved V genes, and the cause of the others is not known. This sample is represented by more than 40,000 clones; less than 85% of them were singletons. Around 2.3% of the sample is in the top ten clones. Source material: peripheral blood. The receptors were gathered from a man in his forties or fifties with acute or convalescent COVID-19.

The chain has TRBV9 and TRBJ2-5, with TRBD2 identical over 8 bases. CDR1 is SGDLS, CDR2 YYNGEE, per germline. The CDR3 loop spans 16 amino acids. Losses at the gene ends were 1 base for V and 3 bases for J; bases not matched to a gene: 8. The CDR3 protein is CASSVRPSGGKETQYF. In DNA form, the CDR3 reads TGTGCCAGCAGCGTACGCCCCAGCGGGGGCAAAGAGACCCAGTACTTC.

J is TRBJ2-5 and V is TRBV7-8; TRBD1 matches at 7 bases. Per the germline V gene, CDR1 is SGHVS and CDR2 is FQNEAQ. The CDR3 has 15 amino acids. V was clipped by 5 bases and J by 5 bases; unmatched bases: 11. The CDR3 here is CASSPDTRGQETQYF. DNA of the CDR3: TGTGCCAGCAGCCCCGACACTAGGGGGCAGGAGACCCAGTACTTC.

The chain employs TRBV9 and TRBJ2-7; D is ambiguous. This CDR3 has 13 residues. V was pared by 5 bases and J by 0 bases, with 9 bases between. CDR1 and CDR2 (germline): SGDLS, YYNGEE. The CDR3 loop reads CASSPPSSYEQYF. The CDR3 coding sequence is TGTGCCAGCAGTCCTCCTAGCTCCTACGAGCAGTACTTC.

The J gene is TRBJ1-4, the V gene TRBV7-9; D call uncertain. Germline CDR1 SEHNR, CDR2 FQNEAQ (reference sequence). Trimming took off 3 bases at V and 0 bases at J, with 11 bases between the two ends. The CDR3 totals 16 residues. This CDR3 is CASSFTRLATNEKLFF. CDR3 bases: TGTGCCAGCAGCTTCACCAGACTTGCAACTAATGAAAAACTGTTTTTT.

The count of this clone is one. J is TRBJ1-4 and V is TRBV10-2; D remains ambiguous. This CDR3 has 14 amino acids. V was cut by 3 bases and J by 6 bases, with 11 bases left in between. Germline V gene sequence: CDR1 WSHSY, CDR2 SAAADI. Here the CDR3 reads CASSDRGGDEKLFF. Here the CDR3 DNA reads TGCGCCAGCAGTGATAGAGGCGGTGATGAAAAACTGTTTTTT.

The genes are TRBV20-1 and TRBJ1-1; no clear D. The V end lost 5 bases, the J end lost 2 bases, and 6 bases lay between the germline ends. The V gene's germline CDR1 is DFQATT and CDR2 SNEGSKA (reference sequence). CDR3 size: 11 residues. CDR3 nucleotide sequence: TGCAGTGCTCACAGAAACACTGAAGCTTTCTTT. The encoded protein is CSAHRNTEAFF.

This clone was counted a few times. This rearrangement joins TRBV28 to TRBJ1-6; D is uncertain. CDR3 length equals 16 residues. Germline V gene data show CDR1 as MDHEN and CDR2 as SYDVKM. V lost 3 bases to trimming and J lost 7 bases, with 16 bases between them. The chain's CDR3 is CASSLSGPRRNSPLHF. CDR3 sequence (DNA): TGTGCCAGCAGTTTGTCGGGCCCGAGGAGGAATTCACCCCTCCACTTT.

The V gene is TRBV18, the J gene TRBJ1-1, with TRBD1 matching over 7 bases. The CDR3 extends over 15 amino acids. The trim removed 1 base at V and 0 bases at J, leaving 2 bases unmatched. Germline V gives CDR1 KGHSH, CDR2 LQKENI. The CDR3 DNA follows: TGTGCCAGCTCACCACTAACAGGGGTGAACACTGAAGCTTTCTTT. It yields the protein CASSPLTGVNTEAFF.

V and J are TRBV6-6 and TRBJ1-3; 8 bases match TRBD1. The CDR3 spans 14 residues. V lost 7 bases and J lost 2; bases outside the gene matches: 4. Looked up from germline, CDR1 is MNHNY and CDR2 is SVGAGI (reference sequence). CDR3 nucleotide sequence: TGTGCCAGCATTCAGGGGGCTCCTGGAAACACCATATATTTT. It yields the protein CASIQGAPGNTIYF.

The CDR3 nucleotides read TGTGCCAGCAGCCCGCGACTAGCGGGAGGTAGGTACCAAGAGACCCAGTACTTC. It is translated as CASSPRLAGGRYQETQYF. V usage is TRBV21-1 and J usage is TRBJ2-5; the table gives TRBD2 as D, unverified against the DNA. TRBV21-1 is deemed a pseudogene. This CDR3 is built from 18 residues.

The genes are TRBV7-9 and TRBJ1-2; no clear D. The CDR3 has 14 residues. V lost 1 base, J lost 4 bases, and 10 bases lay in between. CDR1 is SEHNR and CDR2 is FQNEAQ in the germline V gene (reference sequence). In nucleotides, the CDR3 is TGTGCCAGCAGCTTAGACAGTGGAGGCTATGGCTACACCTTC. Protein sequence: CASSLDSGGYGYTF.

This clone was recorded only once. The chain joins TRBV4-1 to TRBJ2-1; 13 nucleotides align to TRBD2. Germline trimming cut 4 bases from V and 9 bases from J; bases unmatched to any gene: 15. Per germline, CDR1 MGHRA and CDR2 YSYEKL. CDR3 length: 18 amino acids. The CDR3 spells CASSLGLAGALGRGEQFF. The CDR3 DNA is TGCGCCAGCAGCCTTGGACTAGCGGGAGCCCTAGGGAGGGGTGAGCAGTTCTTC.